Below, 13 T cell receptor beta chains from the same sample are listed, as sequenced in a study of T-cell reconstitution after alpha-beta-depleted transplantation in children listed by TCRdb under 2016. Receptor amplification or capture employed PCR. The run used an Illumina HiSeq 2500. TCR libraries were prepared with molecular barcoding, using unique molecular identifiers to normalize TCRbeta repertoire quantification. TCRdb itself trimmed the public reads at Q25 with fastp, ran MiXCR and retained productive beta chains. Under each unique CDR3 protein, matching rows form one entry showing the most common genes and DNA. The sample table lists roughly 500,000 distinct CDR3 sequences, approximately 12% of them with a count of one. Clones ranked in the top ten supply about 5% of the sample. This specimen was PBMCs from the stem cell graft donor, taken from the stem cell graft. The receptors were sampled from a human donor who donated a stem cell graft to a child with combined immunodeficiency.

This clonotype was detected only a few times. The chain employs TRBV12-3 or TRBV12-4 and TRBJ1-3, with TRBD1 identical over 7 bases. The CDR3 is 14 amino acids. V lost 5 bases to trimming and J lost 5 bases; unmatched junction nucleotides: 6. This CDR3 is CASSPTTGRNTIYF. The DNA of the CDR3 is TGTGCCAGCAGTCCCACGACAGGGAGAAACACCATATATTTT.

This clonotype was found a few times. The V and J genes are TRBV10-2 and TRBJ1-5, with unresolved D. Trimming shortened V by 11 bases and J by 3 bases, and 17 bases separated the two germline ends. CDR3 length: 14 amino acids. Germline CDR1 is WSHSY and CDR2 is SAAADI. CDR3 loop: CAYRPTPFNQPQHF. The CDR3 DNA follows: TGCGCCTACCGACCGACCCCCTTCAATCAGCCCCAGCATTTT.

The V gene is TRBV20-1, the J gene TRBJ2-3; the D call may be TRBD1 or TRBD2 (5 bases each). V was trimmed by 3 bases and J by 0 bases, leaving 13 bases between them. The germline V gene has CDR1 DFQATT and CDR2 SNEGSKA (reference sequence). CDR3 length: 15 residues. CDR3 region: CSASGATLSTDTQYF. The DNA of the CDR3 is TGCAGTGCTAGCGGGGCGACACTAAGCACAGATACGCAGTATTTT.

This clonotype was seen more than once but under ten times. The chain links TRBV5-1 to TRBJ2-1, with TRBD2 matching 11 bases. This CDR3 is 16 amino acids long. The germline V gene has CDR1 SGHRS and CDR2 YFSETQ. The junction had 7 bases not matched to a gene; V was cut back by 0 bases and J by 8 bases. The CDR3: CASSLGAGLAVDEQFF. The CDR3 nucleotides are TGCGCCAGCAGCTTGGGGGCGGGACTAGCGGTCGATGAGCAGTTCTTC. The variable domain in full, with the rest retrieved from reference TRBV5-1 and TRBJ2-1, is KAGVTQTPRYLIKTRGQQVTLSCSPISGHRSVSWYQQTPGQGLQFLFEYFSETQRNKGNFPGRFSGRQFSNSRSEMNVSTLELGDSALYLCASSLGAGLAVDEQFFGPGTRLTVL.

This clonotype has a handful of counts. The rearrangement links TRBV15 to TRBJ2-2, with 8 bases aligning to TRBD1. CDR1 is LNHNV, CDR2 YYDKDF, per germline (reference sequence). V lost 7 bases, J lost 3 bases, and 7 bases stayed unmatched. The CDR3 loop spans 15 amino acids. CDR3 in DNA: TGTGCCACCACCCCCATCAGGGGGCACACCGGGGAGCTGTTTTTT. This encodes CATTPIRGHTGELFF.

This clonotype showed up just a few times. The J gene is TRBJ2-2, the V gene TRBV12-5; D ambiguous. The CDR3 is 17 amino acids. Trimming removed 3 bases at V and 0 bases at J, with 14 bases between. Germline V gives CDR1 LGHNT, CDR2 FRNRAP. CDR3 amino acids: CASGFSLLDANTGELFF. In nucleotides, the CDR3 is TGTGCTAGTGGTTTCTCTCTCCTTGACGCGAACACCGGGGAGCTGTTTTTT.

This clonotype was seen ten or more times. The chain carries TRBV9 and TRBJ2-1; D unresolved. V was clipped by 3 bases and J by 7 bases, with 8 bases between them. In germline, CDR1 is SGDLS, CDR2 YYNGEE. The CDR3 sequence is 12 residues long. CDR3 sequence: CASSGPGNEQFF. The CDR3 region has the DNA TGTGCCAGCAGCGGACCCGGGAATGAGCAGTTCTTC.

This clonotype was picked up a small number of times. This chain links TRBV7-7 with TRBJ2-7; 7 positions match TRBD2. The trim removed 2 bases at V and 1 base at J, leaving 5 bases unmatched. This CDR3 contains 15 residues. In germline, CDR1 is SSHAT, CDR2 FNYEAQ (reference sequence). The CDR3 nucleotides read TGTGCCAGCAGCTTATTCCAGGGAGGGTCCTACGAGCAGTACTTC. The encoded protein is CASSLFQGGSYEQYF.

In this sample, this clonotype turned up a few times. This chain uses TRBV11-2 with TRBJ2-7; no clear D gene. V gave up 1 base and J gave up 2 bases, with 9 bases separating them. The CDR3 is 14 amino acids. The germline CDR1 and CDR2 sequences are SGHAT and FQNNGV. For the CDR3, the DNA is TGTGCCAGCAGCTTAGGTGTGGGTCCCTACGAGCAGTACTTC. It codes for CASSLGVGPYEQYF.

A word on this clonotype: With a much larger clone just one base away, this may be a read error. As the CDR3 is not closed by the conserved phenylalanine or tryptophan, this likely results from a read error. The rearrangement joins TRBV20-1 to TRBJ1-3; D is perhaps TRBD1 (5 bases). The germline V and J ends were trimmed by 5 bases and 2 bases, with 19 bases remaining between them. CDR3 length equals 16 residues. Germline loops: CDR1 DFQATT, CDR2 SNEGSKA (reference sequence). The CDR3 loop is CSAPQDTRAPGNTIYV. The CDR3 region has the DNA TGCAGTGCTCCTCAGGACACCCGGGCGCCTGGAAACACCATATATGTT.

Concerning this clonotype: A much larger clone differs from this one at a single base, so this may be a read error. The chain uses TRBV24-1 and TRBJ2-1; 8 bases agree with TRBD1. CDR1 is KGHDR, CDR2 SFDVKD, per germline. CDR3 length equals 16 residues. The V gene end was trimmed by 9 bases and the J gene end by 5 bases; junction bases not matched to a gene: 14. The CDR3 loop is CATGVQGAAGNNEQFF. CDR3 coding DNA: TGTGCCACCGGGGTGCAGGGGGCAGCAGGCAACAATGAGCAGTTCTTC.

There are many counts of this clonotype. V usage is TRBV7-9 and J usage is TRBJ2-1; D possibly corresponds to TRBD2 (5 bases). This CDR3 is built from 14 residues. Trimming pared 0 bases from V and 5 bases from J, leaving 8 bases between. CDR1 SEHNR and CDR2 FQNEAQ come from the germline V gene (reference sequence). DNA of the CDR3: TGTGCCAGCAGCTTAGCGGGAGTGAACAATGAGCAGTTCTTC. This encodes CASSLAGVNNEQFF.

The V call is TRBV29-1, the J call TRBJ2-5; TRBD1 agrees at 10 bases. The trim removed 2 bases at V and 5 bases at J, leaving 5 bases unmatched. Germline assignment: CDR1 SQVTM and CDR2 ANQGSEA. The CDR3 runs 14 residues. CDR3 DNA: TGCAGCGTTGAAAAGACAGGGGGCGGGGAGACCCAGTACTTC. Its protein is CSVEKTGGGETQYF. The full variable domain, with the rest looked up from reference TRBV29-1 and TRBJ2-5, is SAVISQKPSRDICQRGTSLTIQCQVDSQVTMMFWYRQQPGQSLTLIATANQGSEATYESGFVIDKFPISRPNLTFSTLTVSNMSPEDSSIYLCSVEKTGGGETQYFGPGTRLLVL.